The next 11 T cell receptor beta chains were all read from a single sample in a study of cytomegalovirus exposure and HLA in healthy donors. Amplification used 60 Vbeta primers and 13 Jbeta primers. The method was immunoSEQ multiplex PCR; TCRdb's version includes in-frame clones alone and lacks a portion of them. The table lists under 150,000 clones, 75% to 90% of them singletons, with 6% to 8% in the top ten. Sequencing input: PBMCs. The receptors stem from a woman in her thirties in good health and CMV-seropositive.

The genes are TRBV10-3 and TRBJ2-3, with TRBD2 matching over 9 bases. V shed 4 bases and J 5 bases; nucleotides not matched to a gene: 7. There are 15 residues in the CDR3. Germline lookup yields CDR1 ENHRY and CDR2 SYGVKD. The CDR3 DNA reads as TGTGCCATCAGTGGACAAGCGGGAGGAGGAGATACGCAGTATTTT. Its protein is CAISGQAGGGDTQYF.

This chain connects TRBV7-9 to TRBJ1-4; D possibly corresponds to TRBD1 (5 bases). Germline V gene sequence: CDR1 SEHNR, CDR2 FQNEAQ (reference sequence). This CDR3 is 15 amino acids long. V lost 3 bases and J 8 bases, leaving 16 bases between the germline ends. The DNA for the CDR3 is TGTGCCAGCAGCTTTGGGGCTGCGGGGAACGAAAAACTGTTTTTT. This codes for CASSFGAAGNEKLFF.

The chain carries TRBV14 and TRBJ1-1, with D unclear. Germline V gene data show CDR1 as SGHDN and CDR2 as FVKESK. The CDR3 has 12 amino acids. The V gene lost 1 base and the J gene lost 10 bases, with 10 bases spanning the gap. The CDR3 region is CASSQVDSGAFF. The CDR3 bases are TGTGCCAGCAGCCAAGTGGATTCGGGAGCTTTCTTT.

The rearrangement joins TRBV5-1 to TRBJ2-3; D is undetermined. Germline V gene sequence: CDR1 SGHRS, CDR2 YFSETQ. This CDR3 contains 13 residues. Trimming removed 0 bases at V and 3 bases at J, with 5 bases between. CDR3 region: CASSLAMTDTQYF. The CDR3 bases are TGCGCCAGCAGCTTGGCCATGACAGATACGCAGTATTTT.

This chain connects TRBV6-1 to TRBJ2-7; the match to TRBD1 covers 8 bases. CDR3 length: 15 residues. CDR1 is MNHNS and CDR2 is SASEGT in the germline V gene. V shed 2 bases and J 3 bases; nucleotides not matched to a gene: 6. In DNA form, the CDR3 reads TGTGCCAGCAGTGAATACAGGGGGGATTTCTACGAGCAGTACTTC. Amino acids: CASSEYRGDFYEQYF.

In its sample, this clone was seen once. The rearrangement joins TRBV18 to TRBJ2-5; 8 nucleotides align to TRBD1. Per the germline V gene, CDR1 is KGHSH and CDR2 is LQKENI. This CDR3 spans 13 amino acids. V dropped 6 bases and J dropped 2; count of bases not matched to a gene: 2. The CDR3 reads CASSGTGQETQYF. The CDR3 DNA is TGTGCCAGCTCGGGGACAGGACAAGAGACCCAGTACTTC. Full variable domain (rest looked up from reference TRBV18 and TRBJ2-5): NAGVMQNPRHLVRRRGQEARLRCSPMKGHSHVYWYRQLPEEGLKFMVYLQKENIIDESGMPKERFSAEFPKEGPSILRIQQVVRGDSAAYFCASSGTGQETQYFGPGTRLLVL.

The chain carries TRBV5-1 and TRBJ2-1; 15 bases match TRBD2. Trimming took 1 base from V and 9 from J; bases not matched to a gene: 8. CDR3 length: 17 residues. Germline V gene data show CDR1 as SGHRS and CDR2 as YFSETQ. The DNA for the CDR3 is TGCGCCAGCAGCTTGAGGACTAGCGGGAGGGCCGGGATTGAGCAGTTCTTC. It is translated as CASSLRTSGRAGIEQFF.

V is TRBV6-5 and J is TRBJ1-2; a possible D gene is TRBD1 (6 bases). Between the trimmed V and J ends, which lost 2 bases and 4 bases, there was a span of 11 bases. CDR3 length equals 14 residues. Germline V gene data show CDR1 as MNHEY and CDR2 as SVGAGI. The CDR3 protein is CASSYGQPTYGYTF. CDR3 sequence (DNA): TGTGCCAGCAGTTACGGACAGCCTACCTATGGCTACACCTTC.

The DNA for the CDR3 is TGTGCCAGCAGGGTAGGACAGGGAAATTCACCCCTCCACTTT. Translated: CASRVGQGNSPLHF. The genes are TRBV6-6 and TRBJ1-6; 8 bases agree with TRBD1. CDR1 is MNHNY and CDR2 is SVGAGI in the germline V gene (reference sequence). Trimming removed 6 bases from V and 7 bases from J; junction bases left unmatched: 5. The CDR3 is 14 residues long.

This clone was detected a few times. This chain links TRBV19 with TRBJ1-6; D perhaps matches TRBD1 (5 bases). The CDR3 has 14 residues. Germline values: CDR1 LNHDA, CDR2 SQIVND (reference sequence). Trimming removed 7 bases from V and 6 bases from J, with 13 bases in between. CDR3 sequence (DNA): TGTGCCAGTATCGGGGGGAGCGGTAATTCACCCCTCCACTTT. Amino acids: CASIGGSGNSPLHF.

V is TRBV28 and J is TRBJ1-2, with no clear D. The CDR3 loop spans 12 amino acids. Germline V gene data show CDR1 as MDHEN and CDR2 as SYDVKM. The V and J ends lost 8 bases and 1 base respectively, with 8 bases between them. CDR3 nucleotide sequence: TGTGCCAGCCGCACAGTTAACTATGGCTACACCTTC. As protein: CASRTVNYGYTF.